This section outlines one T cell receptor beta chain sequence together with its context. TCRdb's copy holds only in-frame clones and misses some; the assay was immunoSEQ multiplex PCR. The sample has some 200,000 clones; roughly 85% are singletons. The data belong to a study of blood T cell repertoires in COVID-19. The CDR3 extends over 16 amino acids. Unmatched junction bases numbered 7, after V lost 4 bases and J lost 4 bases. Looked up from germline, CDR1 is SGHTS and CDR2 is YDEGEE. The chain combines TRBV5-8 with TRBJ2-5, with 13 bases that match TRBD2. This TCR came from a middle-aged man who had recovered from COVID-19. The source material was peripheral blood. CDR3 residues: CASSAGLAGVGETQYF. As DNA, the CDR3 is TGTGCCAGCAGCGCCGGACTAGCGGGAGTAGGAGAGACCCAGTACTTC.